Presented here are 10 T cell receptor beta chains from one specimen sequenced in a study of cytomegalovirus exposure and HLA in healthy donors listed by TCRdb under 2017. Library construction relied on the immunoSEQ multiplex PCR assay. For the multiplex PCR, a mixture combining 60 forward primers for TCR Vbeta segments and 13 reverse primers for TCR Jbeta segments was used. TCRdb limited this immuneACCESS table to in-frame rearrangements with V and J called. A share of clones is missing; checked studies link under half to unresolved V genes, and the rest is unexplained. The sample table on file contains around 44,000 clones. The top ten constitute 6.1% of the sample. Sequencing input: PBMCs. The receptors originated from a male donor in good health and CMV-seropositive.

This chain connects TRBV11-1 to TRBJ2-3; 8 bases match TRBD1. Germline V gene sequence: CDR1 SGHAT, CDR2 FQDESV (reference sequence). Trimming cost V 1 base and J 2 bases; bases outside gene matches: 8. The CDR3 runs 17 residues. CDR3 loop: CASSLVPGDRTTDTQYF. The CDR3 DNA follows: TGTGCCAGCAGCTTAGTACCCGGGGACAGGACCACAGATACGCAGTATTTT.

V is TRBV16 and J is TRBJ1-3, with D uncertain. Germline CDR1 is KGHSY and CDR2 is FQNENV. The CDR3 is 14 residues long. V gave up 6 bases and J gave up 0 bases, with 9 bases separating them. CDR3: CASSPGVSGNTIYF. The CDR3 DNA follows: TGTGCCAGCAGTCCCGGGGTCTCTGGAAACACCATATATTTT.

Of note for this clone: Additional DNA sequences in this sample encode the identical CDR3. V gene TRBV7-9 combines with J gene TRBJ1-6; 7 bases match TRBD1. The CDR3 extends over 15 amino acids. V was pared by 5 bases and J by 8 bases, with 9 bases of the junction left unmatched. Germline V gene lookup returns CDR1 SEHNR and CDR2 FQNEAQ (reference sequence). The CDR3 DNA reads TGTGCCAGCAGCCGACAGGGAAAGGAAGATTCACCCCTCCACTTT. Protein: CASSRQGKEDSPLHF.

The chain carries TRBV11-2 and TRBJ2-1; 9 nucleotides agree with TRBD2. CDR3 length: 17 amino acids. The V and J ends lost 4 bases and 9 bases, in that order; junction bases with no gene match: 16. The germline gives CDR1 SGHAT, CDR2 FQNNGV. The CDR3 here is CASSSSLGRGGSIEQFF. DNA of the CDR3: TGTGCCAGCAGCTCCTCCTTGGGGCGGGGGGGTTCTATTGAGCAGTTCTTC.

The chain combines TRBV29-1 with TRBJ2-7; a possible D gene is TRBD1 (6 bases). Trimming left V 0 bases short and J 0 bases short, with 12 bases between. The CDR3 covers 15 residues. The germline V gene has CDR1 SQVTM and CDR2 ANQGSEA. The CDR3 is CSVEECRGTSYEQYF. The CDR3 DNA reads TGCAGCGTTGAAGAGTGTAGGGGGACCTCCTACGAGCAGTACTTC.

This chain connects TRBV14 to TRBJ2-3; 9 bases fit TRBD1. Trimming took 4 bases from V and 3 from J; bases not matched to a gene: 5. Germline V gene data show CDR1 as SGHDN and CDR2 as FVKESK. The CDR3 runs to 15 residues. This chain's CDR3 is CASSPTGGATDTQYF. CDR3 nucleotide sequence: TGTGCCAGCAGCCCCACAGGGGGCGCAACAGATACGCAGTATTTT.

The rearrangement joins TRBV30 to TRBJ2-3, with 7 bases fitting TRBD2. The CDR3 runs to 12 residues. With 5 bases clipped from V and 6 bases from J, the junction kept 5 bases outside the gene matches. Germline V gene lookup returns CDR1 GTSNPN and CDR2 SVGIG (reference sequence). Here the CDR3 DNA reads TGTGCCTGGGTTCGCGGGAGTGATACGCAGTATTTT. This gives the protein CAWVRGSDTQYF.

The chain has TRBV30 and TRBJ1-1; tentative D call: TRBD1 (5 bases). Germline CDR1 and CDR2: GTSNPN and SVGIG (reference sequence). V was trimmed by 0 bases and J by 5 bases, leaving 16 bases between them. The CDR3 has 15 amino acids. The CDR3 is CAWSVKGARWTEAFF. The CDR3 coding sequence is TGTGCCTGGAGTGTCAAAGGGGCAAGGTGGACTGAAGCTTTCTTT. Using reference TRBV30 and TRBJ1-1 for the parts outside the CDR3, the full variable domain is SQTIHQWPATLVQPVGSPLSLECTVEGTSNPNLYWYRQAAGRGLQLLFYSVGIGQISSEVPQNLSASRPQDRQFILSSKKLLLSDSGFYLCAWSVKGARWTEAFFGQGTRLTVV.

V is TRBV5-4 and J is TRBJ2-1; 13 nucleotides line up with TRBD2. Germline V gene data show CDR1 as SGHNT and CDR2 as YYREEE (reference sequence). This CDR3 spans 17 amino acids. V shed 4 bases and J 8 bases; nucleotides not matched to a gene: 12. CDR3 protein: CASSPLLTSGGADEQFF. The CDR3 coding sequence is TGTGCCAGCAGCCCCCTCCTTACTAGCGGGGGGGCAGATGAGCAGTTCTTC.

The chain carries TRBV7-2 and TRBJ2-7; 10 bases line up with TRBD2. The CDR3 has 15 residues. CDR1 and CDR2 (germline): SGHTA, FQGNSA. V lost 5 bases and J lost 2; bases outside the gene matches: 6. The DNA for the CDR3 is TGTGCCAGCAGCCCACTAGCGGGGTTCGCCTACGAGCAGTACTTC. It encodes CASSPLAGFAYEQYF.